This is a list of T cell receptor beta chains from one sample in a study of PD-1 blockade in classical Hodgkin lymphoma. Profiling relied on immunoSEQ multiplex PCR, and the TCRdb table lists in-frame clones only, not all of them. This sample carries 17,000 or so clones, roughly 80% of them seen once, and the ten largest clones take 27%. Source: peripheral blood mononuclear cells (PBMCs), taken before the second cycle of nivolumab. These receptors all come from a human donor with classical Hodgkin lymphoma. Both conserved end residues are part of each CDR3. The order of the fields is J gene, V gene, clone size, D gene, CDR3 DNA, CDR3 protein. A D gene is named only where the DNA matches it firmly. Where a row states a size, it is once, few, many or the class of an expanded clone; other rows omit it.

j_call: TRBJ2-7
v_call: TRBV20-1
clone_size: NA
d_call: NA
cdr3_nt: TGCAGTGTCGTGACAGCCTACGAGCAGTACTTC
cdr3_aa: CSVVTAYEQYF

j_call: TRBJ2-1
v_call: TRBV29-1
clone_size: NA
d_call: TRBD2
cdr3_nt: TGCAGCGCCCTACGGGGGGGAGGGTACAATGAGCAGTTCTTC
cdr3_aa: CSALRGGGYNEQFF

j_call: TRBJ2-3
v_call: TRBV5-1
clone_size: NA
d_call: NA
cdr3_nt: TGCGCCAGCAGCGAAGGACAGACCTCTGGAGATACGCAGTATTTT
cdr3_aa: CASSEGQTSGDTQYF

j_call: TRBJ2-1
v_call: TRBV5-8
clone_size: NA
d_call: NA
cdr3_nt: TGTGCCAGCAGCAAGGGCCTTTACAATGAGCAGTTCTTC
cdr3_aa: CASSKGLYNEQFF

j_call: TRBJ1-2
v_call: TRBV6-1
clone_size: NA
d_call: NA
cdr3_nt: TGTGCCATCCCCGGGGTCTACTATGGCTACACCTTC
cdr3_aa: CAIPGVYYGYTF

j_call: TRBJ1-2
v_call: TRBV28
clone_size: NA
d_call: TRBD1
cdr3_nt: TGTGCCAGCAGCTCGACAGGGGGAAGATTAAACGATGGCTACACCTTC
cdr3_aa: CASSSTGGRLNDGYTF

j_call: TRBJ2-2
v_call: TRBV5-1
clone_size: once
d_call: NA
cdr3_nt: TGCGCCAGCGACTCCGGGACGACGAACACCGGGGAGCTGTTTTTT
cdr3_aa: CASDSGTTNTGELFF

j_call: TRBJ1-4
v_call: TRBV7-9
clone_size: NA
d_call: NA
cdr3_nt: TGTGCCAGCAGCTTAATCGCCAGTAATGAAAAACTGTTTTTT
cdr3_aa: CASSLIASNEKLFF

j_call: TRBJ1-2
v_call: TRBV6-1
clone_size: NA
d_call: NA
cdr3_nt: TGTGCCAGCAGTGAAGCGGGAGGGTATGGCTACACCTTC
cdr3_aa: CASSEAGGYGYTF

j_call: TRBJ1-1
v_call: TRBV4-3
clone_size: NA
d_call: NA
cdr3_nt: TGCGCCAGCAGCCCCGCAGCGGGCAGCTTGAACACTGAAGCTTTCTTT
cdr3_aa: CASSPAAGSLNTEAFF

j_call: TRBJ1-2
v_call: TRBV19
clone_size: NA
d_call: TRBD1
cdr3_nt: TGTGCCAGTAGTATTAGGGGGCACTATGGCTACACCTTC
cdr3_aa: CASSIRGHYGYTF

j_call: TRBJ2-5
v_call: TRBV4-2
clone_size: NA
d_call: TRBD2
cdr3_nt: TGTGCCAGCAGCCAGTCTGCTAGCGGGGGGGGAGAGACCCAGTACTTC
cdr3_aa: CASSQSASGGGETQYF

j_call: TRBJ2-6
v_call: TRBV5-6
clone_size: NA
d_call: TRBD1
cdr3_nt: TGTGCCAGCAGCCATCCTCAGGGGGCTGGGGCCAACGTCCTGACTTTC
cdr3_aa: CASSHPQGAGANVLTF

j_call: TRBJ2-7
v_call: TRBV5-4
clone_size: NA
d_call: TRBD1
cdr3_nt: TGTGCCAGCAGTCTCCTGGGACAGGGGACCTACGAGCAGTACTTC
cdr3_aa: CASSLLGQGTYEQYF

j_call: TRBJ2-7
v_call: TRBV5-4
clone_size: NA
d_call: NA
cdr3_nt: TGTGCCAGCAGCCTCGATGCCTACGAGCAGTACTTC
cdr3_aa: CASSLDAYEQYF

j_call: TRBJ2-5
v_call: TRBV6-6
clone_size: NA
d_call: TRBD2
cdr3_nt: TGTGCCAGCAGATCTAGCGGGGGGATGCAAGAGACCCAGTACTTC
cdr3_aa: CASRSSGGMQETQYF

j_call: TRBJ2-5
v_call: TRBV9
clone_size: few
d_call: TRBD2
cdr3_nt: TGTGCCAGCAGCGTAGTGGTCGGGGGGGGTTGGGAGACCCAGTACTTC
cdr3_aa: CASSVVVGGGWETQYF

j_call: TRBJ1-2
v_call: TRBV27
clone_size: NA
d_call: NA
cdr3_nt: TGTGCCAGCAGTTTATCAAGGGATTATGGCTACACCTTC
cdr3_aa: CASSLSRDYGYTF

j_call: TRBJ1-2
v_call: TRBV7-9
clone_size: NA
d_call: NA
cdr3_nt: TGTGCCAGCAGCCCACTTCACGGACGCCTCCTAAACTTC
cdr3_aa: CASSPLHGRLLNF

j_call: TRBJ2-1
v_call: TRBV19
clone_size: few
d_call: NA
cdr3_nt: TGTGCCAGTAGTATCGGTTACGTTGAGCAGTTCTTC
cdr3_aa: CASSIGYVEQFF

j_call: TRBJ1-1
v_call: TRBV7-9
clone_size: once
d_call: TRBD1
cdr3_nt: TGTGCCAGCAGCTGGGGACAGGGAGTAGCTGAAGCTTTCTTT
cdr3_aa: CASSWGQGVAEAFF

j_call: TRBJ2-1
v_call: TRBV10-3
clone_size: NA
d_call: NA
cdr3_nt: TGTGCCATCAGTGAGGGAAGGGGCTCCTACAATGAGCAGTTCTTC
cdr3_aa: CAISEGRGSYNEQFF

j_call: TRBJ2-1
v_call: TRBV7-9
clone_size: NA
d_call: TRBD2
cdr3_nt: TGTGCCAGCAGCGCGGGACTAGCGGGGGGGCGGTACAATGAGCAGTTCTTC
cdr3_aa: CASSAGLAGGRYNEQFF

j_call: TRBJ2-5
v_call: TRBV30
clone_size: NA
d_call: NA
cdr3_nt: TGTGCCTGGAGCAAGGGTGGCGAGACCCAGTACTTC
cdr3_aa: CAWSKGGETQYF

j_call: TRBJ2-7
v_call: TRBV29-1
clone_size: NA
d_call: NA
cdr3_nt: TGCAGCGCCCAGGGATTCAAGGGTACCTACGAGCAGTACTTC
cdr3_aa: CSAQGFKGTYEQYF

j_call: TRBJ1-1
v_call: TRBV28
clone_size: once
d_call: NA
cdr3_nt: TGTGCCAGCACCCTCGGGGGATGGGATGAAGCTTTCTTT
cdr3_aa: CASTLGGWDEAFF

j_call: TRBJ2-5
v_call: TRBV2
clone_size: NA
d_call: TRBD1
cdr3_nt: TGTGCCAGCAGTGAACTCACAGGGGAGGAGACCCAGTACTTC
cdr3_aa: CASSELTGEETQYF

j_call: TRBJ2-5
v_call: TRBV11-2
clone_size: NA
d_call: TRBD2
cdr3_nt: TGTGCCAGCAGCTTGTTATCACTAGCGGAAGAGACCCAGTACTTC
cdr3_aa: CASSLLSLAEETQYF

j_call: TRBJ1-5
v_call: TRBV11-2
clone_size: NA
d_call: NA
cdr3_nt: TGTGCCAGCAGCTTAGAGCACAATCAGCCCCAGCATTTT
cdr3_aa: CASSLEHNQPQHF

j_call: TRBJ1-2
v_call: TRBV16
clone_size: few
d_call: TRBD1
cdr3_nt: TGTGCCAGCAGCCACACGACAGGGGGCAGCTATGGCTACACCTTC
cdr3_aa: CASSHTTGGSYGYTF